This T cell receptor (beta chain) was retrieved from a study of memory CD4+ T cells and cytomegalovirus serostatus. Findings of the study overall: Of under 200 reported CMV TCRbeta sequences, about 67 were found in memory CD4+ repertoires. The CMV-associated TCR signature appears largely within the CD4+ memory repertoire.

The sort gate was single viable CD3+CD4+CD8-CD45RO+ cells for memory CD4+ T cells. The germline V gene encodes CDR1 SEHNR and CDR2 FQNEAQ (reference sequence). This CDR3 contains 12 residues. Trimming removed 3 bases at V and 6 bases at J, with 5 bases between. As concerns this clone: Antigen specificity is unknown.

In the authors' methods: Out-of-frame sequences were removed, leaving 2,204,828 distinct TCRbeta sequences. TCRdb's copy holds only in-frame clones and misses some; the assay was immunoSEQ multiplex PCR. That table furnishes V, J and clone size, whereas the DNA furnished D and trimming. Of fewer than 50,000 clones listed, 79% are singletons. The sequence was obtained from an adult in good health and CMV-seropositive. This rearrangement joins TRBV7-9 to TRBJ2-2; no reliable D call. The sequenced sample consisted of memory CD4+ T cells from blood. The CDR3 sequence: CASSFFPGELFF. CDR3 nucleotide sequence: TGTGCCAGCAGCTTTTTTCCCGGGGAGCTGTTTTTT.